This TCR beta chain appears in the sequencing data of a study of molecular identifiers for immune sequencing clone quantification. For the study at large: Five aliquots were made in replicates from the RNA of roughly 20,000 or 100,000 naive CD8 cells, and four were sequenced. Study observations and caveats: Clones above 20 RNA copies contained over 97% of effector molecules and under 1% of naive molecules. Should identical TCR molecules share a barcode, the sizes of highly expanded clones could be underestimated.

This clonotype was seen repeatedly, ten times or more. Antigen specificity is unknown. TCRdb re-called the PCR reads through MiXCR, storing one row per CDR3 protein. Among about 640,000 distinct CDR3 sequences listed, about 20% were seen once. The CDR3 consists of 15 residues. CDR1 and CDR2 (germline): MGHRA, YSYEKL. V was clipped by 3 bases and J by 5 bases; unmatched bases: 4. Sorting captured naive CD8 T cells as CD8+CD4-CCR7+CD45RA+. The sequence derives from a human donor in good health. Some libraries in this study had Jurkat cell RNA spiked in. The chain employs TRBV4-1 and TRBJ1-5, with 10 bases identical to TRBD1. Sequenced: naive CD8+ T cells from blood, with Jurkat cell RNA spiked in. Subset indicated: FACS-sorted CD8+CD4-CCR7+CD45RA+ naive T cells. The CDR3 bases are TGCGCCAGCAGCCAGGCCGGGACAGGGGATCAGCCCCAGCATTTT. This gives the protein CASSQAGTGDQPQHF.